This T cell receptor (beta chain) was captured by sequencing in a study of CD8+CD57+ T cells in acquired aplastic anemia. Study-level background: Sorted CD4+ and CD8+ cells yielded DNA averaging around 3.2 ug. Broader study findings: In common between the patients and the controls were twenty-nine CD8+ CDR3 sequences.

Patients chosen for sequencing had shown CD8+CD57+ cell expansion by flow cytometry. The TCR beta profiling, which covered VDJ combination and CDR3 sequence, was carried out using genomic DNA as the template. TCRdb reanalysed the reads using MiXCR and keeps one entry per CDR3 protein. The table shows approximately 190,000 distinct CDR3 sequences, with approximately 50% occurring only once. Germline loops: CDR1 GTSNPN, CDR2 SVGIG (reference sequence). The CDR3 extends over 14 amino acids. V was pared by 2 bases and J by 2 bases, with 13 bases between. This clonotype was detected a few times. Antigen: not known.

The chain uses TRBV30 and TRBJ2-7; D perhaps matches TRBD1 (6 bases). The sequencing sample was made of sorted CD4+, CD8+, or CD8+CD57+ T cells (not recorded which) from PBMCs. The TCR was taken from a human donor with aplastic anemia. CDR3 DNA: TGTGCCTGGAGTCCCGGGACACTTACCTACGAGCAGTACTTC. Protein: CAWSPGTLTYEQYF.